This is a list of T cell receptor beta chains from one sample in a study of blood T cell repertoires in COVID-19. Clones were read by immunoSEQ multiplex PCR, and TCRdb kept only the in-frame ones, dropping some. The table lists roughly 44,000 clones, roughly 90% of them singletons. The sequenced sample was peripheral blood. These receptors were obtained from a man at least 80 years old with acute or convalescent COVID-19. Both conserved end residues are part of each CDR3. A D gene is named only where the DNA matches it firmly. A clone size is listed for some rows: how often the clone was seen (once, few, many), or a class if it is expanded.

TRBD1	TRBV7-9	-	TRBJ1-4	TGTGCCAGCAGCTTAGGTACGGGACAGGGAGATGAAAAACTGTTTTTT	CASSLGTGQGDEKLFF
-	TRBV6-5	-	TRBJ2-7	TGTGCCAGCCCTGTAGGGGACGAGCAGTACTTC	CASPVGDEQYF
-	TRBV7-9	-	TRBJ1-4	TGTGCCAGCAGCTTACGTGAAAAACTGTTTTTT	CASSLREKLFF
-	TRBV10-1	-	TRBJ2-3	TGCGCCAGCAGGGCTAGCGGCACAGATACGCAGTATTTT	CASRASGTDTQYF
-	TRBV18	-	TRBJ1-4	TGTGCCAGCTCACCCTCGCGGGATGAAAAACTGTTTTTT	CASSPSRDEKLFF
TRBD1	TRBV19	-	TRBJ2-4	TGTGCCAGTAGCTCCACCGGGACAGGGCTAGCCGCGGGCAAAAACATTCAGTACTTC	CASSSTGTGLAAGKNIQYF
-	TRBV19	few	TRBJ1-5	TGTGCCAGTAGTATGGGCAGACTAAGCAATCAGCCCCAGCATTTT	CASSMGRLSNQPQHF
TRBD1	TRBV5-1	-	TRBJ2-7	TGCGCCAGCAGCTTGGGGGGACAGGGAGCGGTGTACGAGCAGTACTTC	CASSLGGQGAVYEQYF
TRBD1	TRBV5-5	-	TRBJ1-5	TGTGCCAGCAGCTTGACAGGGGGTCGGCCCCAGCATTTT	CASSLTGGRPQHF
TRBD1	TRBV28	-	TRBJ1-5	TGTGCCAGCAGCCTTGGACAGGAAAATCAGCCCCAGCATTTT	CASSLGQENQPQHF
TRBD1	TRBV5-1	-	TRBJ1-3	TGCGCCAGCAGCCCCCAGCCGGGACAGAGCTCTGGAAACACCATATATTTT	CASSPQPGQSSGNTIYF
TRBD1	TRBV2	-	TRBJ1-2	TGTGCCAGCAGTCAATTTTCCGGGACAGGGGATGGCTACACCTTC	CASSQFSGTGDGYTF
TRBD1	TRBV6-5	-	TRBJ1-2	TGTGCCAGCAGCGGGACAGGGGAAGGGGGCTACACCTTC	CASSGTGEGGYTF
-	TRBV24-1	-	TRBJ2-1	TGTGCCACCAGTGGCCTGAGCTCCTACAATGAGCAGTTCTTC	CATSGLSSYNEQFF
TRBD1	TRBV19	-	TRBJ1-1	TGTGCCAGTAGTAGGACAGGGAGTACTGAAGCTTTCTTT	CASSRTGSTEAFF
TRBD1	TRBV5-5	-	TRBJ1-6	TGTGCCAGCAGCGTAGGGACAGGTTTTCTACCCCTCCACTTT	CASSVGTGFLPLHF
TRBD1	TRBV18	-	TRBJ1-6	TGTGCCAGCTCCCTAGGCGGACAGGGGAATTCACCCCTCCACTTT	CASSLGGQGNSPLHF
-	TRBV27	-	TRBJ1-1	TGTGCCAGCAGTTTAATCGGGGGAGGGTTGAACACTGAAGCTTTCTTT	CASSLIGGGLNTEAFF
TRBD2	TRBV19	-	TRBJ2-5	TGTGCCAGTAGTAGGGGGGGTGAGACCCAGTACTTC	CASSRGGETQYF
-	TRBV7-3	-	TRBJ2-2	TGTGCCAGCAGCTTCGTTGCCGGGGAGCTGTTTTTT	CASSFVAGELFF
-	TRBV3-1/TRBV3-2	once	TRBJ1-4	TGTGCCAGCAGCTGGCGGGGGGCGACTAATGAAAAACTGTTTTTT	CASSWRGATNEKLFF
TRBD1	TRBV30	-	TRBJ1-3	TGTGCCTGCCCGGGACAGGCGGGGCCTGGAAACACCATATATTTT	CACPGQAGPGNTIYF
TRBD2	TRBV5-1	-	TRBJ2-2	TGCGCCAGCAGCTTGCGGTCTAGCGGGGGGGCCGATACCGGGGAGCTGTTTTTT	CASSLRSSGGADTGELFF
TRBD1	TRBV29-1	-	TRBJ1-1	TGCAGCGTGGGGCCGGGACAGGGGCAGCTGAAAGCTTTCTTT	CSVGPGQGQLKAFF
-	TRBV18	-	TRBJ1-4	TGTGCCAGCTCACCATGGGACATTGCAACTAATGAAAAACTGTTTTTT	CASSPWDIATNEKLFF
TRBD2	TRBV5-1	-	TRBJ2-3	TGCGCCAGCAGCTCCAGCGGGGGGGCCTGGGGTACGCAGTATTTT	CASSSSGGAWGTQYF